These T cell receptor beta chains were read from a single sample in a study of blood T cell repertoires in COVID-19. Repertoires were generated with immunoSEQ multiplex PCR, while TCRdb's copy carries only in-frame clones and drops some. The data contain approximately 130,000 clones, 75% to 80% of them singletons. The sequenced material came from peripheral blood. These receptors were collected from a human donor in a cohort sampled during active COVID-19. CDR3s include the opening cysteine and the closing phenylalanine or tryptophan. A D gene is named only where the DNA matches it firmly. Rows may omit the clone size; those that give it use once, few, many or a size class.

>.|.|TRBV30|TRBJ2-7
TGTGCCTGGAGCAACAACTACGAGCAGTACTTC
CAWSNNYEQYF
>.|TRBD1|TRBV25-1|TRBJ2-7
TGTGCCAGCAGTGAAACGGGACAGGGGACCTACGAGCAGTACTTC
CASSETGQGTYEQYF
>.|TRBD1|TRBV9|TRBJ1-2
TGTGCCAGCAGCATACAGGGGGCGCTTGGCTACACCTTC
CASSIQGALGYTF
>once|TRBD2|TRBV11-2|TRBJ2-5
TGTGCCAGCAGCTTATTTTCCAGCGGGGGGCCAGGGGAGACCCAGTACTTC
CASSLFSSGGPGETQYF
>once|TRBD2|TRBV5-1|TRBJ2-7
TGCGCCAGCAGCTTGGTATCTAGCGGGGTCGACGAGCAGTACTTC
CASSLVSSGVDEQYF
>.|.|TRBV7-3|TRBJ2-1
TGTGCCAGCAGCTTAAGGGACACCTACAATGAGCAGTTCTTC
CASSLRDTYNEQFF
>.|TRBD1|TRBV6-5|TRBJ2-7
TGTGCCAGCATCCCAGTAGGGACAGGGTCGTACGAGCAGTACTTC
CASIPVGTGSYEQYF
>.|TRBD2|TRBV5-1|TRBJ2-7
TGCGCCAGCAGCTTGGGGGGACTAGGCAGGGACGAGCAGTACTTC
CASSLGGLGRDEQYF
>.|.|TRBV5-4|TRBJ2-7
TGTGCCACCGGAGCGGCCAACGAGCAGTACTTC
CATGAANEQYF
>.|.|TRBV5-1|TRBJ1-1
TGCGCCAGCAGCTTGGCCGGGAACACTGAAGCTTTCTTT
CASSLAGNTEAFF
>once|.|TRBV25-1|TRBJ1-1
TGTGCCAGCTCAGGCCACACTGAAGCTTTCTTT
CASSGHTEAFF
>.|TRBD2|TRBV3-1/TRBV3-2|TRBJ2-5
TGTGCCAGCAGCCTAAGTAGCGGGGGAGAGACCCAGTACTTC
CASSLSSGGETQYF
>.|.|TRBV4-1|TRBJ2-7
TGCGCCAGCAGCCAAGAGGGTCAAGGGGGCGAGCAGTACTTC
CASSQEGQGGEQYF
>once|TRBD2|TRBV6-9|TRBJ2-7
TGTGCCAGCCTAGCGGGAGCCTACGAGCAGTACTTC
CASLAGAYEQYF
>.|.|TRBV6-6|TRBJ2-7
TGTGCCAGCAGTTTAGAGGGCACGAGCTCCTACGAGCAGTACTTC
CASSLEGTSSYEQYF
>.|TRBD1|TRBV5-1|TRBJ2-7
TGCGCCAGCAGCCGAACGGACAGGGTCTACGAGCAGTACTTC
CASSRTDRVYEQYF
>.|TRBD1|TRBV28|TRBJ1-2
TGTGCCAGCAGTCCCTACCGGACAGGGTACGGCTATGGCTACACCTTC
CASSPYRTGYGYGYTF